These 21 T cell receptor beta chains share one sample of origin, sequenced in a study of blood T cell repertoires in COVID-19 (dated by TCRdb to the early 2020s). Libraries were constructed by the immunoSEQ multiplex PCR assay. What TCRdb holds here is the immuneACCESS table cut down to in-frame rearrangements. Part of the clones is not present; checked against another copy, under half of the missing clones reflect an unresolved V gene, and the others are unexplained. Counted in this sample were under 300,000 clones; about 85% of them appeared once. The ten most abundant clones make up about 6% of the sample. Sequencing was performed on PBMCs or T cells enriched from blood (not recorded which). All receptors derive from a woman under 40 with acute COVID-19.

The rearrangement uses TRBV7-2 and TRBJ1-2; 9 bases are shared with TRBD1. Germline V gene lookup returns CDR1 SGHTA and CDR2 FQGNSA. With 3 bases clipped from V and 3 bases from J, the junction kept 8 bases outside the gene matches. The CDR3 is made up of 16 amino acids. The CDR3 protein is CASSFSGQGLDYGYTF. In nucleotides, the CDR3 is TGTGCCAGCAGCTTCAGCGGACAGGGGTTGGACTATGGCTACACCTTC.

Here the CDR3 reads CAWSVLGQGGYGYTF. CDR3 bases: TGTGCCTGGAGTGTACTCGGCCAGGGGGGCTATGGCTACACCTTC. The chain couples TRBV30 to TRBJ1-2, with TRBD1 matching 7 bases. From germline, CDR1 is GTSNPN and CDR2 SVGIG (reference sequence). V shed 0 bases, J shed 4 bases, and the junction held 8 bases outside the gene matches. The CDR3 spans 15 residues.

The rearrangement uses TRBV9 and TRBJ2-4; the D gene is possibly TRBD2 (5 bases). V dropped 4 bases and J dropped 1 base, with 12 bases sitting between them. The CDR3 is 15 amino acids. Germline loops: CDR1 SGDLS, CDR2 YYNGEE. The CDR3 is CASSSGALAKNIQYF. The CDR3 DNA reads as TGTGCCAGCAGCAGCGGTGCCTTGGCCAAAAACATTCAGTACTTC.

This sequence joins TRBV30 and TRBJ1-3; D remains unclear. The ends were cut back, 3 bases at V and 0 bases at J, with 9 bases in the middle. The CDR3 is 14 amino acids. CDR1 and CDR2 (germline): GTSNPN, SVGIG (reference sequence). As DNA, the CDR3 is TGTGCCTGGAGGTACGGGGACTCTGGAAACACCATATATTTT. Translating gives CAWRYGDSGNTIYF.

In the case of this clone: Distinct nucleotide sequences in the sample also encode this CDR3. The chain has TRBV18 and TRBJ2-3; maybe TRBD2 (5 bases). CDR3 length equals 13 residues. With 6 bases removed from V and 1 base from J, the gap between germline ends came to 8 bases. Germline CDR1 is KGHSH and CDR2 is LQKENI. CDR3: CASSPGGTDTQYF. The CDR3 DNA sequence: TGTGCCAGCTCCCCCGGGGGCACAGATACGCAGTATTTT.

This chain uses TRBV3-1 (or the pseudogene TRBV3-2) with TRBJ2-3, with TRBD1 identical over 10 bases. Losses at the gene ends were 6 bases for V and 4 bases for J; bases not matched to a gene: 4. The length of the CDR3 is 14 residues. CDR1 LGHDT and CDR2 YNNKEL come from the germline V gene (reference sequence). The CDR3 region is CASRGQGSADTQYF. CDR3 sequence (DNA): TGTGCCAGCAGGGGACAGGGGAGTGCAGATACGCAGTATTTT.

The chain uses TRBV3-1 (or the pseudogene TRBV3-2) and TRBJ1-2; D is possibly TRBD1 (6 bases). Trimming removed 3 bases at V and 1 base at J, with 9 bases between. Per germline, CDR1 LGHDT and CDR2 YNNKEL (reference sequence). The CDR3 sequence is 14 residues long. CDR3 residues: CASSQGTHNYGYTF. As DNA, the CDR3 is TGTGCCAGCAGCCAGGGGACACATAACTATGGCTACACCTTC.

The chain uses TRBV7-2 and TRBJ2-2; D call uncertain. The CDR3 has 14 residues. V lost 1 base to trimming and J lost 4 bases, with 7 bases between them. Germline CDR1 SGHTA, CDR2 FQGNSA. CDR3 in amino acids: CASSLVEATGELFF. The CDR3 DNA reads TGTGCCAGCAGCTTAGTAGAAGCCACCGGGGAGCTGTTTTTT.

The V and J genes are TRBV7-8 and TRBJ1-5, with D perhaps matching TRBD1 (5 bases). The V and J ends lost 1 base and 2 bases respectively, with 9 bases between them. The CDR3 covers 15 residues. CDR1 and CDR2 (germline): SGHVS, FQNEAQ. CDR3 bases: TGTGCCAGCAGCTTAGTCAGGGTGGGCAATCAGCCCCAGCATTTT. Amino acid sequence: CASSLVRVGNQPQHF. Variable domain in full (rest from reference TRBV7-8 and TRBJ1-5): GAGVSQSPRYKVAKRGQDVALRCDPISGHVSLFWYQQALGQGPEFLTYFQNEAQLDKSGLPSDRFFAERPEGSVSTLKIQRTQQEDSAVYLCASSLVRVGNQPQHFGDGTRLSIL.

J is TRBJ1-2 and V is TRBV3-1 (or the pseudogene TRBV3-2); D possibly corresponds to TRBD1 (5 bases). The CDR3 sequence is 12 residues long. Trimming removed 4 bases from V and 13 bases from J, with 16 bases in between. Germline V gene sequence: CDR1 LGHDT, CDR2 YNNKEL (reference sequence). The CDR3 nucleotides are TGTGCCAGCAGCCTCGACAGCCCCAGGCTCACCTTC. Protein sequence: CASSLDSPRLTF.

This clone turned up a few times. Here the CDR3 reads CASSVAGIGGVTDTQYF. CDR3 in DNA: TGTGCCAGCAGCGTAGCGGGGATTGGTGGTGTCACAGATACGCAGTATTTT. The chain has TRBV9 and TRBJ2-3, with D possibly matching TRBD2 (5 bases). Germline values: CDR1 SGDLS, CDR2 YYNGEE. V lost 0 bases, J lost 2 bases, and 16 bases lay in between. The CDR3 spans 17 residues.

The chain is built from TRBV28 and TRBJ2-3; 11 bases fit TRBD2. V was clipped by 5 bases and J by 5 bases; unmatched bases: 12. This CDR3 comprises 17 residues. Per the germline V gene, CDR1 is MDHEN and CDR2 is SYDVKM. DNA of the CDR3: TGTGCCAGCAGTAAAATTAGCGGGAGGGCCCGCCTAGATACGCAGTATTTT. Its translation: CASSKISGRARLDTQYF.

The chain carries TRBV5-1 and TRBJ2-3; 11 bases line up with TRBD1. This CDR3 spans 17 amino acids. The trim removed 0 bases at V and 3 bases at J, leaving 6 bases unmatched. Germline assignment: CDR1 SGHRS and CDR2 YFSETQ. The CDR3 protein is CASSLGGTGGLTDTQYF. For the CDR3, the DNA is TGCGCCAGCAGCTTGGGCGGGACAGGGGGTCTTACAGATACGCAGTATTTT.

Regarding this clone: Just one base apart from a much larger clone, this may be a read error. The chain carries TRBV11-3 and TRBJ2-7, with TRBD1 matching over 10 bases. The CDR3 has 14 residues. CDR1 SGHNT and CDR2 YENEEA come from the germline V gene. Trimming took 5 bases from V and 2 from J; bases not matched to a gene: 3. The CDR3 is CASSPGTGAYEQYF. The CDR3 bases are TGTGCCAGCAGCCCCGGGACAGGGGCCTACGAGCAGTACTTC.

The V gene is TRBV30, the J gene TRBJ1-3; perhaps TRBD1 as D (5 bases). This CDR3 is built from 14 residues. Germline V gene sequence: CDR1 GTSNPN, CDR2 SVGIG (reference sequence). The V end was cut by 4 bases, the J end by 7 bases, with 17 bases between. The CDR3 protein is CAWNFAGPQNTIYF. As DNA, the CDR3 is TGTGCCTGGAATTTTGCGGGACCCCAGAACACCATATATTTT.

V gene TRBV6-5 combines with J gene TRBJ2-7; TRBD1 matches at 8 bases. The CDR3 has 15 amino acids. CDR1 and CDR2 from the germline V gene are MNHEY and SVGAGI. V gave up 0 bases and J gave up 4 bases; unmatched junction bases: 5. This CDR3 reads CASSYSDRGRYEQYF. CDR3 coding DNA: TGTGCCAGCAGTTACTCAGACAGGGGAAGGTACGAGCAGTACTTC.

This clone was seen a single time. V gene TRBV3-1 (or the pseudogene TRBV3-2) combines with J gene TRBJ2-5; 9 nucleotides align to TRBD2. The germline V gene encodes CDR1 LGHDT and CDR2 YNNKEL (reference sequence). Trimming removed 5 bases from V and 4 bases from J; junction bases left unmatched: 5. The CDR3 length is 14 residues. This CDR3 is CASSGGRASETQYF. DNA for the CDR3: TGTGCCAGCAGCGGCGGGAGGGCCTCAGAGACCCAGTACTTC.

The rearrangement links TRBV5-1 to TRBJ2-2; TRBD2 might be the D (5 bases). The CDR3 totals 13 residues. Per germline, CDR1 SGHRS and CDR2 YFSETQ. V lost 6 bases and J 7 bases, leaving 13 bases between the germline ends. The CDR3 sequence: CASTPWENGELFF. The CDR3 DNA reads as TGCGCCAGCACGCCCTGGGAGAACGGGGAGCTGTTTTTT.

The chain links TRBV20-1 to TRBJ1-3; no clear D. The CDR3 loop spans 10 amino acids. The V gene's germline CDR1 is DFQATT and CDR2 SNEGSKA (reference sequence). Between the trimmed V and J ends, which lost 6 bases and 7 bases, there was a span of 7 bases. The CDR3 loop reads CSALRNTIYF. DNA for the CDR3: TGCAGTGCCCTACGGAACACCATATATTTT.

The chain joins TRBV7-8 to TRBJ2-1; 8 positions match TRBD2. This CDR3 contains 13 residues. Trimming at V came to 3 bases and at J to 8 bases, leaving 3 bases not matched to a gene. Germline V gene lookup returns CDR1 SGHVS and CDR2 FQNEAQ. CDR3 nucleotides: TGTGCCAGCAGCTTGGGACTAGTCGATGAGCAGTTCTTC. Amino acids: CASSLGLVDEQFF.

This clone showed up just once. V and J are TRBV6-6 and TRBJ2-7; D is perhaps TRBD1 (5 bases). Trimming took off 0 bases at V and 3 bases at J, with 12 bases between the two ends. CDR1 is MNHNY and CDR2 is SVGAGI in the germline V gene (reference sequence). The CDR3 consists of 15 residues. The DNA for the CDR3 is TGTGCCAGCAGTTACTCGAGCCAGGGCAACTACGAGCAGTACTTC. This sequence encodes CASSYSSQGNYEQYF.